These 27 T cell receptor beta chains were all obtained from the same sample, sequenced in a study of blood T cell repertoires in COVID-19. This table comes from immunoSEQ multiplex PCR, and its TCRdb copy is limited to in-frame clones, with some not included. The sample holds around 250,000 clones, roughly 86% seen once. The sequenced sample was peripheral blood. These receptors originate from a woman between 65 and 79 years old with active or convalescent COVID-19.

The chain links TRBV9 to TRBJ1-1; TRBD1 is a possible D gene (6 bases). The CDR3 spans 12 residues. Germline assignment: CDR1 SGDLS and CDR2 YYNGEE. V was cut by 4 bases and J by 11 bases, with 15 bases left in between. CDR3 sequence: CASSSQGGWAFF. The CDR3 bases are TGTGCCAGCAGCTCACAGGGAGGGTGGGCTTTCTTT. The full variable domain, its missing parts supplied by reference TRBV9 and TRBJ1-1, is DSGVTQTPKHLITATGQRVTLRCSPRSGDLSVYWYQQSLDQGLQFLIQYYNGEERAKGNILERFSAQQFPDLHSELNLSSLELGDSALYFCASSSQGGWAFFGQGTRLTVV.

The chain joins TRBV5-5 to TRBJ1-2; 11 positions match TRBD1. Losses at the gene ends were 7 bases for V and 2 bases for J; bases not matched to a gene: 4. The CDR3 has 14 amino acids. CDR1 SGHKS and CDR2 YYEKEE come from the germline V gene (reference sequence). This CDR3 reads CASGGQGANYGYTF. The CDR3 region has the DNA TGTGCCAGCGGCGGACAGGGGGCGAACTATGGCTACACCTTC.

The chain joins TRBV7-3 to TRBJ2-5; D unclear. Germline V CDR1 and CDR2: SGHTA, FQGTGA. CDR3 length: 13 residues. The V and J ends lost 8 bases and 2 bases respectively, with 12 bases between them. The CDR3 sequence: CASSRGVQETQYF. CDR3 DNA sequence: TGTGCCAGCTCCCGAGGAGTACAAGAGACCCAGTACTTC.

This clone was counted only a few times. The V and J genes are TRBV19 and TRBJ1-2; D is unresolved. The V end lost 3 bases, the J end lost 0 bases, and 14 bases lay between the germline ends. Per germline, CDR1 LNHDA and CDR2 SQIVND (reference sequence). The CDR3 runs 16 residues. The CDR3 DNA sequence: TGTGCCAGTAGTATCGAATTAGCGGTGTCTAACTATGGCTACACCTTC. As protein: CASSIELAVSNYGYTF.

The chain employs TRBV7-2 and TRBJ1-3, with a possible D match to TRBD1 (6 bases). Between the trimmed V and J ends, which lost 2 bases and 4 bases, there was a span of 9 bases. The CDR3 has 14 amino acids. Germline V gene lookup returns CDR1 SGHTA and CDR2 FQGNSA. This CDR3 reads CASSLPGVGNTIYF. For the CDR3, the DNA is TGTGCCAGCAGCTTACCAGGGGTGGGAAACACCATATATTTT.

The chain carries TRBV5-1 and TRBJ2-7; D gene unclear. Germline V lookup: CDR1 SGHRS, CDR2 YFSETQ. The V end lost 1 base, the J end lost 0 bases, and 5 bases lay between the germline ends. This CDR3 comprises 13 residues. The CDR3 bases are TGCGCCAGCAGCTTGCTGAGCTCCTACGAGCAGTACTTC. Amino acids: CASSLLSSYEQYF. The variable domain in full, completed from reference TRBV5-1 and TRBJ2-7, reads KAGVTQTPRYLIKTRGQQVTLSCSPISGHRSVSWYQQTPGQGLQFLFEYFSETQRNKGNFPGRFSGRQFSNSRSEMNVSTLELGDSALYLCASSLLSSYEQYFGPGTRLTVT.

The chain couples TRBV24-1 to TRBJ2-3; weak D call: TRBD2 (6 bases). The CDR3 runs 11 residues. The germline V gene encodes CDR1 KGHDR and CDR2 SFDVKD. Trimming took off 8 bases at V and 7 bases at J, with 9 bases between the two ends. The CDR3, as DNA: TGTGCCACCATGGCGGGGAATACGCAGTATTTT. Translation: CATMAGNTQYF.

Details on this clone: Within the sample, other DNA sequences also encode this same CDR3. The chain employs TRBV6-5 and TRBJ2-7; 8 positions match TRBD1. The CDR3 length is 13 residues. Germline V gene data show CDR1 as MNHEY and CDR2 as SVGAGI. V lost 4 bases and J lost 3; bases outside the gene matches: 2. The CDR3 here is CASSSGTGYEQYF. The CDR3, as DNA: TGTGCCAGCAGTTCCGGGACAGGCTACGAGCAGTACTTC.

The V call is TRBV6-2 or TRBV6-3, the J call TRBJ2-5; tentatively, D is TRBD1 (6 bases). The CDR3 length is 13 residues. Germline V gives CDR1 MNHEY, CDR2 SVGEGT. V lost 4 bases, J lost 2 bases, and 8 bases lay in between. The CDR3 DNA sequence: TGTGCCAGCAGTTGGGGGCGGCAAGAGACCCAGTACTTC. This sequence encodes CASSWGRQETQYF.

This rearrangement joins TRBV19 to TRBJ1-5; D ambiguous. CDR1 is LNHDA, CDR2 SQIVND, per germline (reference sequence). The CDR3 covers 14 residues. Deletions cut 6 bases from V and 1 base from J, with 10 bases between. CDR3 nucleotides: TGTGCCAGTAGCCGCCCGAGGAGCAATCAGCCCCAGCATTTT. It encodes CASSRPRSNQPQHF.

The rearrangement uses TRBV11-3 and TRBJ1-3; D unresolved. The germline V gene has CDR1 SGHNT and CDR2 YENEEA. CDR3 length equals 13 residues. V lost 2 bases to trimming and J lost 8 bases, with 10 bases between them. The CDR3 reads CASSLTGSDTIYF. CDR3 DNA: TGTGCCAGCAGCTTAACGGGTTCCGACACCATATATTTT.

The gene calls are TRBV9 and TRBJ2-1; D uncertain. CDR3 length: 11 residues. Germline CDR1 is SGDLS and CDR2 is YYNGEE. Trimming left V 0 bases short and J 8 bases short, with 3 bases between. In DNA, the CDR3 is TGTGCCAGCAGCGTAGCTCATGAGCAGTTCTTC. It specifies CASSVAHEQFF.

Here the CDR3 DNA reads TGCGCCAGCAGCCAACAGCGGGGGACGGACGAGCAGTACTTC. As protein: CASSQQRGTDEQYF. The J gene is TRBJ2-7, the V gene TRBV4-1; 8 bases fit TRBD2. Unmatched junction bases numbered 5, after V lost 2 bases and J lost 5 bases. The CDR3 consists of 14 residues. Germline CDR1 reads MGHRA; CDR2 reads YSYEKL.

The V call is TRBV28, the J call TRBJ1-4; D possibly corresponds to TRBD1 (5 bases). This CDR3 contains 15 residues. V gave up 6 bases and J gave up 4 bases, with 15 bases separating them. CDR1 and CDR2 from the germline V gene are MDHEN and SYDVKM. CDR3 bases: TGTGCCAGCAGGGAAACAGGTGGGCGTAATGAAAAACTGTTTTTT. It codes for CASRETGGRNEKLFF.

This clone was recorded only once. The rearrangement uses TRBV9 and TRBJ1-4; D remains ambiguous. CDR1 SGDLS and CDR2 YYNGEE come from the germline V gene. The CDR3 is 15 amino acids. V lost 0 bases and J 3 bases, leaving 9 bases between the germline ends. CDR3: CASSVGGGPNEKLFF. For the CDR3, the DNA is TGTGCCAGCAGCGTAGGGGGAGGGCCTAATGAAAAACTGTTTTTT.

This clone was observed once. The chain joins TRBV5-4 to TRBJ1-4, with D possibly being TRBD1 (6 bases). The CDR3 covers 13 residues. V lost 1 base and J 8 bases, leaving 9 bases between the germline ends. In germline, CDR1 is SGHNT, CDR2 YYREEE (reference sequence). The CDR3 region has the DNA TGTGCCAGCAGCTTGCAGGGGCAAGAAAAACTGTTTTTT. It codes for CASSLQGQEKLFF.

The chain employs TRBV27 and TRBJ2-5; TRBD2 might be the D (7 bases). V gave up 8 bases and J gave up 5 bases, with 24 bases separating them. There are 16 residues in the CDR3. Germline-derived CDR1 and CDR2 are MNHEY and SMNVEV (reference sequence). The CDR3 bases are TGTGCCAGCTCTCCTAGGGGGGGAAACAGCTGGGAGACCCAGTACTTC. It yields the protein CASSPRGGNSWETQYF.

The chain is built from TRBV5-1 and TRBJ1-1; no clear D. The germline V gene encodes CDR1 SGHRS and CDR2 YFSETQ. Trimming cost V 6 bases and J 0 bases, with 9 bases left between them. This CDR3 is 13 amino acids long. CDR3 loop: CASMEGLNTEAFF. The CDR3 DNA follows: TGCGCCAGCATGGAGGGCCTGAACACTGAAGCTTTCTTT.

V and J are TRBV11-2 and TRBJ1-1, with 12 bases matching TRBD1. Germline V gene lookup returns CDR1 SGHAT and CDR2 FQNNGV. Trimming removed 1 base from V and 10 bases from J; junction bases left unmatched: 4. This CDR3 has 14 residues. The CDR3 region has the DNA TGTGCCAGCAGCTTAGTGGGGACAGGGGGCGTAGCTTTCTTT. Protein: CASSLVGTGGVAFF. Full variable domain (missing parts from reference TRBV11-2 and TRBJ1-1): EAGVAQSPRYKIIEKRQSVAFWCNPISGHATLYWYQQILGQGPKLLIQFQNNGVVDDSQLPKDRFSAERLKGVDSTLKIQPAKLEDSAVYLCASSLVGTGGVAFFGQGTRLTVV.

J is TRBJ1-1 and V is TRBV12-3 or TRBV12-4; 7 bases line up with TRBD1. The CDR3 consists of 13 residues. V shed 7 bases, J shed 5 bases, and the junction held 7 bases outside the gene matches. The CDR3 sequence: CASKVQGKTEAFF. The CDR3, as DNA: TGTGCCAGCAAAGTACAGGGGAAAACTGAAGCTTTCTTT.

The V and J genes are TRBV19 and TRBJ2-6; D not certain. The CDR3 consists of 17 residues. The ends were cut back, 2 bases at V and 0 bases at J, with 11 bases in the middle. Germline lookup yields CDR1 LNHDA and CDR2 SQIVND (reference sequence). CDR3 sequence (DNA): TGTGCCAGTAGTATAACAGATCAGAGCTCTGGGGCCAACGTCCTGACTTTC. This translates into CASSITDQSSGANVLTF.

This clone was recorded a few times. V gene TRBV2 combines with J gene TRBJ2-7; D may be TRBD1 (6 bases). The length of the CDR3 is 13 residues. V was shortened by 6 bases and J by 1 base, with 10 bases between the two germline ends. From germline, CDR1 is SNHLY and CDR2 FYNNEI. CDR3 bases: TGTGCCAGCAGCGAGGGGGAATCCTACGAGCAGTACTTC. This gives the protein CASSEGESYEQYF. The variable domain in full, completed from reference TRBV2 and TRBJ2-7, reads EPEVTQTPSHQVTQMGQEVILRCVPISNHLYFYWYRQILGQKVEFLVSFYNNEISEKSEIFDDQFSVERPDGSNFTLKIRSTKLEDSAMYFCASSEGESYEQYFGPGTRLTVT.

This clone was counted between two and nine times. The chain is built from TRBV4-1 and TRBJ2-5; 8 nucleotides line up with TRBD1. Trimming took 5 bases from V and 5 from J; bases not matched to a gene: 10. There are 15 residues in the CDR3. Germline-derived CDR1 and CDR2 are MGHRA and YSYEKL. In DNA form, the CDR3 reads TGCGCCAGCAGCTCCTCAGGGGGCTTTCGGGAGACCCAGTACTTC. Translation gives CASSSSGGFRETQYF.

This sequence joins TRBV7-3 and TRBJ2-1; 11 bases map to TRBD2. Germline V lookup: CDR1 SGHTA, CDR2 FQGTGA. With V trimmed by 5 bases and J by 4 bases, 4 bases remained unmatched. CDR3 length equals 15 residues. This chain's CDR3 is CASSPTSGGYNEQFF. CDR3 sequence (DNA): TGTGCCAGCAGCCCCACTAGCGGGGGTTACAATGAGCAGTTCTTC.

Note on this clone: Germline is not matched at one junction end, which may reflect a read error. The chain recombines TRBV7-9 with TRBJ1-5, with D perhaps matching TRBD1 (6 bases). CDR3 length equals 11 residues. Germline V gene sequence: CDR1 SEHNR, CDR2 FQNEAQ (reference sequence). CDR3 nucleotides: TGTGCCAGCAGCTTTGGACAGCACCAGCATTTT. Encoded protein: CASSFGQHQHF.

The chain couples TRBV10-3 to TRBJ2-5; TRBD2 agrees at 7 bases. Per germline, CDR1 ENHRY and CDR2 SYGVKD. The CDR3 sequence is 15 residues long. The J segment lost 2 bases and the V segment lost 4 bases, leaving 7 bases of the junction unmatched. The CDR3 sequence: CAISARDYQQETQYF. CDR3 nucleotide sequence: TGTGCCATCAGTGCCCGGGACTACCAACAAGAGACCCAGTACTTC.

This chain links TRBV20-1 with TRBJ1-2; D unresolved. The CDR3 spans 9 residues. Between the trimmed V and J ends, which lost 6 bases and 7 bases, there was a span of 6 bases. Per the germline V gene, CDR1 is DFQATT and CDR2 is SNEGSKA (reference sequence). The CDR3 here is CSAGVGYTF. For the CDR3, the DNA is TGCAGTGCCGGGGTTGGCTACACCTTC.